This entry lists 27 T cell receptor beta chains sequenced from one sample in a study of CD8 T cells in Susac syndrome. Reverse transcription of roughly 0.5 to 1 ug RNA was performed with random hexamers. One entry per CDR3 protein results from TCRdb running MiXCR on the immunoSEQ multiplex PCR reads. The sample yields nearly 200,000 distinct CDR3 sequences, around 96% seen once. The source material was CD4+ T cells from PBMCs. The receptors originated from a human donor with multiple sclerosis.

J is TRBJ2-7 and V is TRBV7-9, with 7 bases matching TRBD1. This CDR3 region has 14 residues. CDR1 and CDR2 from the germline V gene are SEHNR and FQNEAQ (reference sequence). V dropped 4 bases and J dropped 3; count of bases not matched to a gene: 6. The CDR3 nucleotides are TGTGCCAGCAGCTCCGACAGGGAAAGCTACGAGCAGTACTTC. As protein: CASSSDRESYEQYF.

CDR3 residues: CSARGVGGNQPQHF. CDR3 nucleotides: TGCAGTGCTAGGGGGGTAGGAGGCAATCAGCCCCAGCATTTT. The chain joins TRBV20-1 to TRBJ1-5; D might be TRBD1 (5 bases). V was cut by 3 bases and J by 2 bases, with 11 bases left in between. The CDR3 sequence is 14 residues long. From germline, CDR1 is DFQATT and CDR2 SNEGSKA (reference sequence).

DNA for the CDR3: TGTGCCAGCAGCTCCACACTAGCGGAGCAGTTCTTC. It codes for CASSSTLAEQFF. V and J are TRBV7-9 and TRBJ2-1; 7 nucleotides match TRBD2. This CDR3 has 12 amino acids. Germline V gives CDR1 SEHNR, CDR2 FQNEAQ (reference sequence). Unmatched junction bases numbered 4, after V lost 4 bases and J lost 10 bases.

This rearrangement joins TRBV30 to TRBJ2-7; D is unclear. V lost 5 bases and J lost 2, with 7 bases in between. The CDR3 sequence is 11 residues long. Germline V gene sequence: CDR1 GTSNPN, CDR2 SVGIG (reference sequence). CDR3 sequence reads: CAWARPYEQYF. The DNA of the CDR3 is TGTGCCTGGGCTCGACCCTACGAGCAGTACTTC.

The CDR3 DNA follows: TGTGCCAGCAGCCCTTGGACAGAGTTGGGGTCTGGGACCCAGTACTTC. Residues: CASSPWTELGSGTQYF. The gene calls are TRBV7-9 and TRBJ2-5; D is possibly TRBD1 (6 bases). This CDR3 has 16 residues. Germline V gene data show CDR1 as SEHNR and CDR2 as FQNEAQ (reference sequence). The V end was cut by 5 bases, the J end by 7 bases, with 23 bases between.

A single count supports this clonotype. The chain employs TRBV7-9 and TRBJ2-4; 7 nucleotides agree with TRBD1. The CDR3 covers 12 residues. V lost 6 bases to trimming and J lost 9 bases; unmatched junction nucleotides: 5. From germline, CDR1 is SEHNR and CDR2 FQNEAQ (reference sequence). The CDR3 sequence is CASSAAGGIQYF. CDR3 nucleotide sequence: TGTGCCAGCAGTGCTGCAGGGGGCATTCAGTACTTC.

CDR3 loop: CASSPLTANYGYTF. In DNA form, the CDR3 reads TGTGCCAGCAGCCCCTTGACAGCGAACTATGGCTACACCTTC. The chain employs TRBV3-1 and TRBJ1-2; D might be TRBD1 (5 bases). The CDR3 runs 14 residues. With 4 bases removed from V and 2 bases from J, the gap between germline ends came to 11 bases. Germline CDR1 and CDR2: LGHDT and YNNKEL (reference sequence).

CDR3 DNA sequence: TGCGCCAGCTCCCGGGGGCCGGCGAACACCGGGGAGCTGTTTTTT. Translated: CASSRGPANTGELFF. V is TRBV5-1 and J is TRBJ2-2; D is possibly TRBD1 or TRBD2 (6 bases each). The germline V gene has CDR1 SGHRS and CDR2 YFSETQ. The CDR3 extends over 15 amino acids. Trimming removed 7 bases at V and 0 bases at J, with 13 bases between.

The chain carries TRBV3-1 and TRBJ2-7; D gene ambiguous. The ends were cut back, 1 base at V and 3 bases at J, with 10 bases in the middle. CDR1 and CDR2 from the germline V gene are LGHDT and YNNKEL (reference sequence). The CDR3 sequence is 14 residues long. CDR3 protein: CASSQGGAIYEQYF. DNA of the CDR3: TGTGCCAGCAGCCAAGGAGGAGCTATCTACGAGCAGTACTTC.

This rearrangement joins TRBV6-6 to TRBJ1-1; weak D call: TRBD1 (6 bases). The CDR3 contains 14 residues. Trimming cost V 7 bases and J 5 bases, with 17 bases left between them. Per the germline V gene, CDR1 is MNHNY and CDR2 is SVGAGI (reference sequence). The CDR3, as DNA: TGTGCCAGCAACCCTTGGACAGTGGTTACTGAAGCTTTCTTT. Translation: CASNPWTVVTEAFF.

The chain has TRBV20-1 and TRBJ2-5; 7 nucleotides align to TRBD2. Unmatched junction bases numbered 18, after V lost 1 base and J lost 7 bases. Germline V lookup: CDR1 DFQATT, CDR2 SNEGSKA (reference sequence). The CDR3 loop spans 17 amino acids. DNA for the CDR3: TGCAGTGCTAGAGGTGACCCGGGGGGACTCCTCGGTGGGACCCAGTACTTC. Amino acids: CSARGDPGGLLGGTQYF.

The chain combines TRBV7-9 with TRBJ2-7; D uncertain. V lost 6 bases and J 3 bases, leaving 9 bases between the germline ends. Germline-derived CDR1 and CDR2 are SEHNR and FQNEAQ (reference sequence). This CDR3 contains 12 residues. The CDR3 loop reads CASRSRDYEQYF. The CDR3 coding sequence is TGTGCCAGCAGGAGTAGGGACTACGAGCAGTACTTC.

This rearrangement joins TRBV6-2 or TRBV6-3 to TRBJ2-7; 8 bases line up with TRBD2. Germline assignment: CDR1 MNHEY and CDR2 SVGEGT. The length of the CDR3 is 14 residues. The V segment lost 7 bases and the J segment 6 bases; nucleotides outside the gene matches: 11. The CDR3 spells CASKGLAGRVEQYF. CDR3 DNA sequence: TGTGCCAGCAAGGGCTTAGCGGGAAGGGTCGAGCAGTACTTC.

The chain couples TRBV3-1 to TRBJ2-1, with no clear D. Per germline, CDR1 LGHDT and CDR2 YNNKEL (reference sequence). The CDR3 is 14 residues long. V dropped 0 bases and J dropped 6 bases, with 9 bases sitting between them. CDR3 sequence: CASSQDPALNEQFF. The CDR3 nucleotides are TGTGCCAGCAGCCAAGATCCAGCGCTCAATGAGCAGTTCTTC.

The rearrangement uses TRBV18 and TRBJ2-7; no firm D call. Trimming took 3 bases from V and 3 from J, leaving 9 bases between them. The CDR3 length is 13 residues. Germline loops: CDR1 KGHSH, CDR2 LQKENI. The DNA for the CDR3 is TGTGCCAGCTCACCCGAGGTTAACTACGAGCAGTACTTC. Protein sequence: CASSPEVNYEQYF.

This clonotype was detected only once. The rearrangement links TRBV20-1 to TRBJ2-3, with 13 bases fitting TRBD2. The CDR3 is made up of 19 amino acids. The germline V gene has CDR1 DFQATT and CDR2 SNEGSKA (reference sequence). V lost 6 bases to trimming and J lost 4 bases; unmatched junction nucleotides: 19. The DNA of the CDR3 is TGCAGTGCCCCGGGACTAGCGGGAAAGAGGGGGCAGAGTGCAGATACGCAGTATTTT. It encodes CSAPGLAGKRGQSADTQYF.

Here the CDR3 DNA reads TGTGCCTGGAGTTTGACGCCCGATACGCAGTATTTT. Translated, it gives CAWSLTPDTQYF. The rearrangement uses TRBV30 and TRBJ2-3; D gene uncertain. The CDR3 is 12 residues long. CDR1 is GTSNPN and CDR2 is SVGIG in the germline V gene (reference sequence). Trimming shortened V by 2 bases and J by 6 bases, and 9 bases separated the two germline ends.

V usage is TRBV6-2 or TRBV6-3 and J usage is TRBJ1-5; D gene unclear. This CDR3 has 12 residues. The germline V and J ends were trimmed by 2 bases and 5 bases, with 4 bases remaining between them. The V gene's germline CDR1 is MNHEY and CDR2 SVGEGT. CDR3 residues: CASSYRDQPQHF. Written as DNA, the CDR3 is TGTGCCAGCAGTTACAGGGATCAGCCCCAGCATTTT.

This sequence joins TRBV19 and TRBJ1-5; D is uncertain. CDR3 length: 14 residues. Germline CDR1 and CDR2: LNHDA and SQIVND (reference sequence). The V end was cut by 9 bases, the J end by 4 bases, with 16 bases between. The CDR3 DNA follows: TGTGCCAGCTGGAACAGCGGAGGGAATCAGCCCCAGCATTTT. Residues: CASWNSGGNQPQHF.

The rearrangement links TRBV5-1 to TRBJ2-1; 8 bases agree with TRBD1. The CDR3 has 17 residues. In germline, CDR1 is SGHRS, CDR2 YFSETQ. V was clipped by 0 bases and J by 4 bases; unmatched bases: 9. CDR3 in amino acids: CASSLVPQGARYNEQFF. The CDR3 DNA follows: TGCGCCAGCAGCTTGGTGCCGCAGGGGGCTCGTTACAATGAGCAGTTCTTC.

In DNA, the CDR3 is TGCAGTGCGCTAAGGGACGGAGGCTACACCTTC. It yields the protein CSALRDGGYTF. The rearrangement uses TRBV20-1 and TRBJ1-2; a weak D match, TRBD1 (5 bases). V gave up 6 bases and J gave up 8 bases, with 13 bases separating them. The CDR3 is 11 residues long. CDR1 and CDR2 (germline): DFQATT, SNEGSKA (reference sequence).

The CDR3 spells CASSQEIGSGTQYF. In DNA, the CDR3 is TGTGCCAGCAGCCAAGAAATCGGTTCGGGGACCCAGTACTTC. The gene calls are TRBV3-1 and TRBJ2-5, with D uncertain. The germline V gene has CDR1 LGHDT and CDR2 YNNKEL (reference sequence). This CDR3 is 14 amino acids long. V gave up 0 bases and J gave up 7 bases, with 12 bases separating them.

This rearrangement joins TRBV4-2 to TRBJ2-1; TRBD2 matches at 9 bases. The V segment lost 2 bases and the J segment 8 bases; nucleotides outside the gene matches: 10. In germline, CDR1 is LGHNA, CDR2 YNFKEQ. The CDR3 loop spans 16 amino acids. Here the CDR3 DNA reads TGTGCCAGCAGCCAACTTGTGTCGCGGGGGGGCGATGAGCAGTTCTTC. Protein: CASSQLVSRGGDEQFF.

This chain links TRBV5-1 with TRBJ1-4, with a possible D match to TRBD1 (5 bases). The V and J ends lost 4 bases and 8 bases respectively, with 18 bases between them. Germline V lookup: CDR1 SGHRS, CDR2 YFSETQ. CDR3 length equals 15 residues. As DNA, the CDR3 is TGCGCCAGCAGCCCTGATACGGGACGAACCGAAAAACTGTTTTTT. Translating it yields CASSPDTGRTEKLFF.

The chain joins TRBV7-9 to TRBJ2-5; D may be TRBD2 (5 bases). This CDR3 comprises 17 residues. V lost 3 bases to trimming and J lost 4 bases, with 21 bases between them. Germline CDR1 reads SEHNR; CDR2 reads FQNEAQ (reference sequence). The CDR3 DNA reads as TGTGCCAGCAGCTTGGCGCGCGGACTTGCGAATCTAGAGACCCAGTACTTC. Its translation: CASSLARGLANLETQYF.

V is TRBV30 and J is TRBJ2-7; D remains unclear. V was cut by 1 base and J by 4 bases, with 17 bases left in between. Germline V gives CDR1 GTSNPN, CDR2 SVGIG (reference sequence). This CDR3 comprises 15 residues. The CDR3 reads CAWSAGPILVYEQYF. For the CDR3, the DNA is TGTGCCTGGAGTGCAGGACCCATCCTTGTTTACGAGCAGTACTTC.

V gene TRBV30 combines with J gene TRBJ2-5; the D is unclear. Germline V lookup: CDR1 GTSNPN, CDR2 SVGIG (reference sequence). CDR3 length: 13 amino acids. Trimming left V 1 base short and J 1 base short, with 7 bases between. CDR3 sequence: CAWSAAIQETQYF. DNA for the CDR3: TGTGCCTGGAGTGCTGCTATCCAAGAGACCCAGTACTTC.